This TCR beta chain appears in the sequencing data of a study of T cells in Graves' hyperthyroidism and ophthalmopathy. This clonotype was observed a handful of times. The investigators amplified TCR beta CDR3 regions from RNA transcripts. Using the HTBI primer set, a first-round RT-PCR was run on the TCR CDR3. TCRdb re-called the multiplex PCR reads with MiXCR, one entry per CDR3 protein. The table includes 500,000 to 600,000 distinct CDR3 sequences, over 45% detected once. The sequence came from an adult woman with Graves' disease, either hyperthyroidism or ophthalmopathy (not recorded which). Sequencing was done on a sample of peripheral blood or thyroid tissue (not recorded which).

The CDR3 DNA reads TGCAGTGCTAGGGGACTAGCGGGAGCAGATACGCAGTATTTT. Translated: CSARGLAGADTQYF. V gene TRBV20-1 combines with J gene TRBJ2-3, with 14 bases lining up with TRBD2. The junction had 0 bases not matched to a gene; V was cut back by 3 bases and J by 4 bases. This CDR3 region has 14 residues. The V gene's germline CDR1 is DFQATT and CDR2 SNEGSKA (reference sequence).